The clone carrying this T cell receptor (beta chain) was seen only once. Its antigen remains unidentified. The CDR3 has 14 amino acids. Germline CDR1 reads SEHNR; CDR2 reads FQNEAQ (reference sequence). V lost 2 bases to trimming and J lost 5 bases, with 12 bases between them. The data were taken from a study of OX40 agonist ivuxolimab in advanced cancers. Study at large: Patients were dosed intravenously with ivuxolimab at 0.01 to 10 mg/kg every 2 weeks. Past anti-PD-1, anti-PD-L1 or anti-CTLA-4 therapy was accepted, and 30% to 50% had received some.

Overall study findings and caveats: The expanded peripheral T cells' antigen specificity was not determined.

Assay used: immunoSEQ multiplex PCR; TCRdb lists only in-frame clones, some missing. The data show tens of thousands of clones, 86% seen once. The receptor was derived from an adult with an advanced solid tumor such as melanoma, head and neck, liver or kidney cancer. V gene TRBV7-9 combines with J gene TRBJ2-5; D possibly uses TRBD1 or TRBD2 (5 bases each). Sequencing used CD4+ or CD8+ T cells sorted from blood, obtained in a trial of the OX40 agonist ivuxolimab. This CDR3 reads CASSLRGASETQYF. In DNA form, the CDR3 reads TGTGCCAGCAGCTTAAGAGGGGCCTCTGAGACCCAGTACTTC.